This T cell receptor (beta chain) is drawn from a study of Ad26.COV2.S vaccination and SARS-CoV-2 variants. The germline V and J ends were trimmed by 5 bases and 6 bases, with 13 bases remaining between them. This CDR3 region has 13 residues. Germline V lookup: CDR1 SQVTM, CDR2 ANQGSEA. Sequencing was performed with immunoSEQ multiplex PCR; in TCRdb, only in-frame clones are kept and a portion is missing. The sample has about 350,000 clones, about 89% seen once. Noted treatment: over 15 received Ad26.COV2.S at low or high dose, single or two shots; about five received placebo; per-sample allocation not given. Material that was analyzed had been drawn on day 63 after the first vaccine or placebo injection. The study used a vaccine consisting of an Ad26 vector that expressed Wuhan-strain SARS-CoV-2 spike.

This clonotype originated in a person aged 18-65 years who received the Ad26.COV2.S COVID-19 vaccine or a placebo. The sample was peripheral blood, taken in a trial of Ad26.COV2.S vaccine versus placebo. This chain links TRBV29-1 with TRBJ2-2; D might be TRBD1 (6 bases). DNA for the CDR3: TGCAGCGTTACGGAGGCAGGGGCCGGGGAGCTGTTTTTT. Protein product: CSVTEAGAGELFF.